This note documents a single T cell receptor beta chain sequence. This specimen comes from a study of CD8+CD57+ T cells in acquired aplastic anemia. Background on the study: Recorded DNA amounts for sorted CD4+ and CD8+ cells had an average of 3.2 ug.

The sequenced patients had an expansion of CD8+CD57+ cells seen by flow cytometry. The CDR3 length is 11 residues. Germline CDR1 and CDR2: SGHVS and FQNEAQ. V was shortened by 4 bases and J by 6 bases, with 7 bases between the two germline ends. Profiling of TCR beta VDJ combinations and CDR3 sequences used genomic DNA as template. TCRdb redid the calling of the reads with MiXCR, one entry per CDR3 protein. The data hold roughly 93,000 distinct CDR3 sequences, with approximately 73% observed a single time. The specimen was sorted CD4+, CD8+, or CD8+CD57+ T cells (not recorded which) from PBMCs. The receptor's source is a human donor with aplastic anemia. The chain links TRBV7-8 to TRBJ2-7; D uncertain. The chain's CDR3 is CASSYGGEQYF. The CDR3 DNA reads TGTGCCAGCAGCTATGGTGGCGAGCAGTACTTC.